Each of the 8 T cell receptor beta chains below was sequenced from the same sample in a study of CD8+ T cells in alopecia areata. RNA extraction and reverse transcription yielded cDNA as sequencing template. This table comes from immunoSEQ multiplex PCR, and its TCRdb copy is limited to in-frame clones, with some not included. The sample has 110,000 to 150,000 clones; less than 75% are singletons. The source material was CD8+ T cells sorted from blood. Receptors originate from a human donor in good health.

Only a few counts were recorded for this clone. The chain uses TRBV6-5 and TRBJ2-2, with TRBD2 matching over 7 bases. J was trimmed by 5 bases and V by 6 bases; bases with no gene match: 9. Germline V gene lookup returns CDR1 MNHEY and CDR2 SVGAGI. This CDR3 has 15 residues. The CDR3 DNA reads TGTGCCAGCAGAGCAGACAGCGGGAATACCGGGGAGCTGTTTTTT. Protein: CASRADSGNTGELFF.

This clone was seen just once. V is TRBV30 and J is TRBJ2-2, with 7 nucleotides matching TRBD1. There are 13 residues in the CDR3. CDR1 is GTSNPN and CDR2 is SVGIG in the germline V gene (reference sequence). J lost 6 bases, V lost 2 bases, and 3 bases had no gene match. In nucleotides, the CDR3 is TGTGCCTGGAGTACAGGGGCCGCCGGGGAGCTGTTTTTT. This sequence encodes CAWSTGAAGELFF.

The DNA for the CDR3 is TGTGCCAGCAGTCGACTAGCGGGAGGATCCTACGAGCAGTACTTC. It is translated as CASSRLAGGSYEQYF. This chain uses TRBV13 with TRBJ2-7; 13 bases fit TRBD2. The CDR3 is made up of 15 amino acids. Germline values: CDR1 PRHDT, CDR2 FYEKMQ (reference sequence). V trimming: 6 bases; J trimming: 1 base; junction bases outside the gene matches: 3.

Written as DNA, the CDR3 is TGTGCCACCAGCGGGGGGCGGGGGCCCGGGATGCCCCAGCATTTT. Amino acids: CATSGGRGPGMPQHF. The J gene is TRBJ1-5, the V gene TRBV15; a possible D gene is TRBD1 (6 bases). V lost 5 bases and J lost 9, with 20 bases in between. Germline lookup yields CDR1 LNHNV and CDR2 YYDKDF (reference sequence). This CDR3 spans 15 amino acids.

The chain links TRBV28 to TRBJ2-2, with D unclear. V dropped 1 base and J dropped 5 bases, with 5 bases sitting between them. Looked up from germline, CDR1 is MDHEN and CDR2 is SYDVKM. The length of the CDR3 is 13 residues. CDR3 region: CASSLSPTGELFF. The CDR3, as DNA: TGTGCCAGCAGTTTATCCCCGACCGGGGAGCTGTTTTTT.

The chain combines TRBV29-1 with TRBJ2-1, with 8 bases aligning to TRBD1. V was clipped by 7 bases and J by 6 bases; unmatched bases: 8. This CDR3 has 13 amino acids. CDR1 and CDR2 from the germline V gene are SQVTM and ANQGSEA. The DNA of the CDR3 is TGCAGCGCCGGGACAGGTGGACCCAATGAGCAGTTCTTC. Amino acids: CSAGTGGPNEQFF.

The chain uses TRBV5-1 and TRBJ2-2, with D uncertain. Germline-derived CDR1 and CDR2 are SGHRS and YFSETQ. CDR3 size: 13 residues. With 4 bases removed from V and 1 base from J, the gap between germline ends came to 5 bases. This CDR3 is CASSPGNTGELFF. The DNA for the CDR3 is TGCGCCAGCAGCCCGGGGAACACCGGGGAGCTGTTTTTT.

The chain carries TRBV10-2 and TRBJ2-5; 9 bases fit TRBD1. V was clipped by 6 bases and J by 6 bases; unmatched bases: 8. The CDR3 spans 14 residues. Germline V gene data show CDR1 as WSHSY and CDR2 as SAAADI. The CDR3 bases are TGCGCCAGCAGACTAGAGTACAGGGGGCAGACCCAGTACTTC. Protein sequence: CASRLEYRGQTQYF.